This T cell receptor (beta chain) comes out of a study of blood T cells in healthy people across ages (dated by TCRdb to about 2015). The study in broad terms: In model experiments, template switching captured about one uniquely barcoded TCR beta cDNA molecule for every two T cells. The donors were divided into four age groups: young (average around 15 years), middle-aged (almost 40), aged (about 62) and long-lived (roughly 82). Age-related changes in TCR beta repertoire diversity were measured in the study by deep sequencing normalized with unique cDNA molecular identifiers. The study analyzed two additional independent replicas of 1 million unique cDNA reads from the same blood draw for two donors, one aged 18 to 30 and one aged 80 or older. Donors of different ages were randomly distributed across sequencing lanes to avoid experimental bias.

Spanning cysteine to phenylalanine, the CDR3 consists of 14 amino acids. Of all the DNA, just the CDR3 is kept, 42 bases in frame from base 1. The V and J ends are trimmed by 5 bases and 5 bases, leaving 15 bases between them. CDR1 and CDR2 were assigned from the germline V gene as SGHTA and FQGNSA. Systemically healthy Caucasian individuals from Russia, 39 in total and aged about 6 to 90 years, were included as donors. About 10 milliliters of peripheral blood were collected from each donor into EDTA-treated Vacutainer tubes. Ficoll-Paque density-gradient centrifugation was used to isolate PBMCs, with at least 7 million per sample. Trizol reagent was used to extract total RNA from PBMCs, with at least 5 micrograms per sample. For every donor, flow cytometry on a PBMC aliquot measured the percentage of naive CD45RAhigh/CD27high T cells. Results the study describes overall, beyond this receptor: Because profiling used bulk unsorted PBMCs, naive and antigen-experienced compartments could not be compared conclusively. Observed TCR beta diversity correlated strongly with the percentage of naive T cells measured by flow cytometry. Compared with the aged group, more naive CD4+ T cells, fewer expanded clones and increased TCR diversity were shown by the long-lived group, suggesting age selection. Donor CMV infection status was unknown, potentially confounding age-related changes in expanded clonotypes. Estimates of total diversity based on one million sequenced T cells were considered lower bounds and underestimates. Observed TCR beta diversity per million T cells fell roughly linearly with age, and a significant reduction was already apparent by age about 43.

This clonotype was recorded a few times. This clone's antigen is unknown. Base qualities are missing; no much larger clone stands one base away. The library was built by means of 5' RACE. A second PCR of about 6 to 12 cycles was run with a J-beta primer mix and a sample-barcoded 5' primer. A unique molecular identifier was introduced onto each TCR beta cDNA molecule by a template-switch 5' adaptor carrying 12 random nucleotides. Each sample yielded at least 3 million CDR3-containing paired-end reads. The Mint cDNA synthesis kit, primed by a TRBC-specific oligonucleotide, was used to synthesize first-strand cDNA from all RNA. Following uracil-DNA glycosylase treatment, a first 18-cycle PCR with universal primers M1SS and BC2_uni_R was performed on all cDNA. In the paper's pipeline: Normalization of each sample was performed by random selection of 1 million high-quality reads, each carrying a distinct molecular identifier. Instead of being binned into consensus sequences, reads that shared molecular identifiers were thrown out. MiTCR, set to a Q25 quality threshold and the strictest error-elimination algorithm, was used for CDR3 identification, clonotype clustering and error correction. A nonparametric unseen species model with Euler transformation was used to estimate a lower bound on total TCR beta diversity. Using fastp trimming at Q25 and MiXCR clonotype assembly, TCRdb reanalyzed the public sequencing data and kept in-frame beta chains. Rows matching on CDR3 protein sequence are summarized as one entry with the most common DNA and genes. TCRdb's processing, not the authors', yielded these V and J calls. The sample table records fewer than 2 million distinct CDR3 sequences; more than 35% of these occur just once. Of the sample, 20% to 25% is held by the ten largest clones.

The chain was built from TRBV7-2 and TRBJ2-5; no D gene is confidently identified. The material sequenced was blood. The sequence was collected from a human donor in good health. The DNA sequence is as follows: TGTGCCAGCAGCCCCCGGGCGTTCTCGGAGACCCAGTACTTC. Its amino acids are CASSPRAFSETQYF. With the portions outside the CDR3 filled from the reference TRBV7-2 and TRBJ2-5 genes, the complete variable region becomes GAGVSQSPSNKVTEKGKDVELRCDPISGHTALYWYRQSLGQGLEFLIYFQGNSAPDKSGLPSDRFSAERTGGSVSTLTIQRTQQEDSAVYLCASSPRAFSETQYFGPGTRLLVL.